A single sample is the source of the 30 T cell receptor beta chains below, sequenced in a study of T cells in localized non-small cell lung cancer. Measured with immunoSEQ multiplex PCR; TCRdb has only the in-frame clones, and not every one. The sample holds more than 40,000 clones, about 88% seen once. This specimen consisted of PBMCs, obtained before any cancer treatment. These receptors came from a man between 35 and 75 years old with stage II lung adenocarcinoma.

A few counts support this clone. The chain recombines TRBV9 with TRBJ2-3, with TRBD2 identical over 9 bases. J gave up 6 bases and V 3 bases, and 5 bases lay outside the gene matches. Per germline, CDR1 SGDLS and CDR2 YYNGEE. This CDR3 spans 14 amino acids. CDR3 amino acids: CASSETSGGDTQYF. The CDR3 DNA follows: TGTGCCAGCAGCGAGACTAGCGGAGGGGATACGCAGTATTTT.

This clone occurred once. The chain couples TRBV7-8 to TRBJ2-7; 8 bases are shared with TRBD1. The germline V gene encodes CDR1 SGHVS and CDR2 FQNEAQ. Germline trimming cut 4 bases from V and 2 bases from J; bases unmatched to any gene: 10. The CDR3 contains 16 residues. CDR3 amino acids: CASSSSTGTGAYEQYV. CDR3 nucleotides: TGTGCCAGCAGCTCCTCAACCGGGACAGGAGCCTACGAGCAGTACGTC.

CDR3 nucleotide sequence: TGTGCCTGGAGTAAGGGTCATGGCAATCAGCCCCAGCATTTT. This sequence encodes CAWSKGHGNQPQHF. The V gene is TRBV30, the J gene TRBJ1-5, with D hard to call. The CDR3 sequence is 14 residues long. The V gene lost 2 bases and the J gene lost 2 bases, with 10 bases spanning the gap. Germline V gene data show CDR1 as GTSNPN and CDR2 as SVGIG (reference sequence).

CDR3 nucleotides: TGTGCCACCCGGGACAGGGGGCAAAGGAGCACAGATACGCAGTATTTT. This translates into CATRDRGQRSTDTQYF. The genes are TRBV2 and TRBJ2-3; 12 bases are a match to TRBD1. The CDR3 loop spans 16 amino acids. Trimming cost V 10 bases and J 0 bases; bases outside gene matches: 8. The germline V gene has CDR1 SNHLY and CDR2 FYNNEI.

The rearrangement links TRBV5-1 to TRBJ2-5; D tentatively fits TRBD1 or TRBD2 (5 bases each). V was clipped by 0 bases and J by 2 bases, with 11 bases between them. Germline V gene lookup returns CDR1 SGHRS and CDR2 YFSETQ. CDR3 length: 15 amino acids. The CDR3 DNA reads TGCGCCAGCAGCTTGGGGGACGGCTCGCAAGAGACCCAGTACTTC. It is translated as CASSLGDGSQETQYF.

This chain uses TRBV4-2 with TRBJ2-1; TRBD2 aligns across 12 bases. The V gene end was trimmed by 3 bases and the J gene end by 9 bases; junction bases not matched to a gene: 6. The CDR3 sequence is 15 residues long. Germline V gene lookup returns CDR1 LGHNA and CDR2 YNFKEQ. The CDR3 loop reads CASSHLAGGLGEQFF. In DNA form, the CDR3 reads TGTGCCAGCAGCCATCTAGCGGGGGGGCTGGGTGAGCAGTTCTTC.

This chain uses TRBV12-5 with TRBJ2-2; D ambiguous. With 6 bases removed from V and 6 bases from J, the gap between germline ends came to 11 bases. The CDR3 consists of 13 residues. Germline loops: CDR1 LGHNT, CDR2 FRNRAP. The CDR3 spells CASGPSQSGELFF. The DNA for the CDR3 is TGTGCTAGTGGCCCCTCCCAGTCCGGGGAGCTGTTTTTT.

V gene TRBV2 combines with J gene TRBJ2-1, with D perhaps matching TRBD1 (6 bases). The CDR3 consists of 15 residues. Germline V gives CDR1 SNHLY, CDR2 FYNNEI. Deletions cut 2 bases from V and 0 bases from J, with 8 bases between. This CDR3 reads CASSEQGFSYNEQFF. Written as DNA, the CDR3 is TGTGCCAGCAGTGAACAGGGGTTCTCCTACAATGAGCAGTTCTTC.

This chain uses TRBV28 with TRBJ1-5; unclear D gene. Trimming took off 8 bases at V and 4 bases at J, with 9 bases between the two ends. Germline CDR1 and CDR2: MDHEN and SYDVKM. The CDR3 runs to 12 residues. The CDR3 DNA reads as TGTGCCAGCGGGGTGGGAAATCAGCCCCAGCATTTT. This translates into CASGVGNQPQHF.

The CDR3 region is CATSNGPPTTDTQYF. CDR3 bases: TGTGCCACCAGCAACGGACCCCCCACCACAGATACGCAGTATTTT. The J gene is TRBJ2-3, the V gene TRBV15; D remains unclear. Trimming took off 4 bases at V and 2 bases at J, with 13 bases between the two ends. The CDR3 runs 15 residues. The germline V gene encodes CDR1 LNHNV and CDR2 YYDKDF (reference sequence).

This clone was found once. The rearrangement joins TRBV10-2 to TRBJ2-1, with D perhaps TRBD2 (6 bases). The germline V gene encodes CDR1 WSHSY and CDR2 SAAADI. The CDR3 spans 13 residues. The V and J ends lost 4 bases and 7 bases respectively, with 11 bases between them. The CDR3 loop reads CASSGRGTNEQFF. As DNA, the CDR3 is TGCGCCAGCAGTGGGAGGGGTACTAATGAGCAGTTCTTC.

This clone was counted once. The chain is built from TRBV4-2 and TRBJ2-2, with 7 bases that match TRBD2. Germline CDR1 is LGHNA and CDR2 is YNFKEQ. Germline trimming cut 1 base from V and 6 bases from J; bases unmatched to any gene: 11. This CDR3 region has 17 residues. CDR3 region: CASSQGNRLAGAGELFF. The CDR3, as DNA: TGTGCCAGCAGCCAAGGAAACCGACTAGCTGGGGCCGGGGAGCTGTTTTTT.

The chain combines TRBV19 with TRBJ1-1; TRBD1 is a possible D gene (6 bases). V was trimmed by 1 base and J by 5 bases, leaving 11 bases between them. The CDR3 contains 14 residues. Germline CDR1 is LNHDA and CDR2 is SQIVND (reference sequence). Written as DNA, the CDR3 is TGTGCCAGTAGTATAGCTCAGGGGCGGACTGAAGCTTTCTTT. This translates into CASSIAQGRTEAFF.

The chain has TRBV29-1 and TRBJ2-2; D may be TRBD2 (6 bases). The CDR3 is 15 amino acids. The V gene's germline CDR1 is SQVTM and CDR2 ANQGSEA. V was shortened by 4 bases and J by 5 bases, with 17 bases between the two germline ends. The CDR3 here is CSVAESGTWTGELFF. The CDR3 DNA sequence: TGCAGCGTTGCCGAATCCGGGACTTGGACCGGGGAGCTGTTTTTT.

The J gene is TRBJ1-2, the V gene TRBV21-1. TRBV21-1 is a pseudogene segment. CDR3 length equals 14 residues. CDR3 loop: CASSKKKILYGYTF. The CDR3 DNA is TGTGCCAGCAGCAAAAAAAAGATTCTCTATGGCTACACCTTC.

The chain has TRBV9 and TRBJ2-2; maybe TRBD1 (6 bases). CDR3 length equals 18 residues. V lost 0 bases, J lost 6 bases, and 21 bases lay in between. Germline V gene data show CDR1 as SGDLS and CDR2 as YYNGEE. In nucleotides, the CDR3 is TGTGCCAGCAGCGTAGGACGTTTCGGGACACCAGGGGCCGGGGAGCTGTTTTTT. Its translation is CASSVGRFGTPGAGELFF.

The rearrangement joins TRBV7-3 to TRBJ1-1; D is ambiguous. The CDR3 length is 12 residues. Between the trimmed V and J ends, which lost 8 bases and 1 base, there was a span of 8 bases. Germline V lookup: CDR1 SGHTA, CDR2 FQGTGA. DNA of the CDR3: TGTGCCAGCGGGGAAACGAACACTGAAGCTTTCTTT. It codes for CASGETNTEAFF.

CDR3: CASSFNPGGGYTF. The CDR3 DNA follows: TGCGCCAGCAGCTTTAACCCCGGGGGTGGCTACACCTTC. The chain employs TRBV5-1 and TRBJ1-2, with a weak D call TRBD1 (5 bases). The CDR3 sequence is 13 residues long. Germline V gene lookup returns CDR1 SGHRS and CDR2 YFSETQ. V was trimmed by 2 bases and J by 7 bases, leaving 12 bases between them.

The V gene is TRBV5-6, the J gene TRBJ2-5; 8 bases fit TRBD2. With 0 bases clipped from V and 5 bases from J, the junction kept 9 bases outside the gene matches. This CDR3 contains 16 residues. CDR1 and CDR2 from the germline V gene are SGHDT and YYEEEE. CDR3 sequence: CASSLGTSRGGETQYF. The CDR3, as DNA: TGTGCCAGCAGCTTGGGGACTAGCAGGGGTGGTGAGACCCAGTACTTC.

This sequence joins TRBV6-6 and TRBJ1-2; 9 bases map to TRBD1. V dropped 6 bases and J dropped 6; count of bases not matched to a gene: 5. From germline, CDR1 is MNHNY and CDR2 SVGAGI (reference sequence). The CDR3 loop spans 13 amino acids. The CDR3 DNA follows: TGTGCCAGCAGACGGACAGGGGAGGATGGCTACACCTTC. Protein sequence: CASRRTGEDGYTF.

The CDR3 DNA follows: TGCGCCAGCAGTGGGCCCTCGAACACCGGGGAGCTGTTTTTT. Amino acids: CASSGPSNTGELFF. This chain uses TRBV10-1 with TRBJ2-2, with D uncertain. CDR1 WNHNN and CDR2 SYGVQD come from the germline V gene (reference sequence). The CDR3 covers 14 residues. V shed 4 bases and J shed 0 bases, with 6 bases lying between them.

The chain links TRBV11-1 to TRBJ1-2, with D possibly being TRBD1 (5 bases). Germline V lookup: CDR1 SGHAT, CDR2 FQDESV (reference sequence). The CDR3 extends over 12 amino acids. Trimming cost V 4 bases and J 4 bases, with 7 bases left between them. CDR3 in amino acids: CASSSDSYGYTF. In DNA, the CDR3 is TGTGCCAGCAGCTCCGACAGCTATGGCTACACCTTC.

For the CDR3, the DNA is TGCGCCAGCAGCTTGGAGGGGGGCACTGAAGCTTTCTTT. The encoded protein is CASSLEGGTEAFF. The chain recombines TRBV5-1 with TRBJ1-1, with D maybe TRBD1 (6 bases). Looked up from germline, CDR1 is SGHRS and CDR2 is YFSETQ. V was cut by 0 bases and J by 4 bases, with 7 bases left in between. The CDR3 totals 13 residues.

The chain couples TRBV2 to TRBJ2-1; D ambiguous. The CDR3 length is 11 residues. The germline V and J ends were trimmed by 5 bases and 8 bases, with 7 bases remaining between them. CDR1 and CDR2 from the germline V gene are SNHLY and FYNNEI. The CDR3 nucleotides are TGTGCCAGCAGTCTCGTTTATGAGCAGTTCTTC. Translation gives CASSLVYEQFF.

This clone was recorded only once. CDR3 protein: CASSLAGRPYEQYF. The CDR3 coding sequence is TGTGCCAGCAGCTTAGCGGGCAGACCTTACGAGCAGTACTTC. The chain couples TRBV7-9 to TRBJ2-7, with unresolved D. Trimming left V 0 bases short and J 4 bases short, with 10 bases between. Germline V gene lookup returns CDR1 SEHNR and CDR2 FQNEAQ (reference sequence). CDR3 length: 14 residues. Looking up the rest from reference TRBV7-9 and TRBJ2-7 gives the full variable domain: DTGVSQNPRHKITKRGQNVTFRCDPISEHNRLYWYRQTLGQGPEFLTYFQNEAQLEKSRLLSDRFSAERPKGSFSTLEIQRTEQGDSAMYLCASSLAGRPYEQYFGPGTRLTVT.

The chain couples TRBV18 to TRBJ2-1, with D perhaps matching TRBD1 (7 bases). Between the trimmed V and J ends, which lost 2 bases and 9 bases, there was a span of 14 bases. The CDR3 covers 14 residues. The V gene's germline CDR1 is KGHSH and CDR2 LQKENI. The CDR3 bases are TGTGCCAGCTCACCAATGGAGGGGGCAGGTGAGCAGTTCTTC. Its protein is CASSPMEGAGEQFF. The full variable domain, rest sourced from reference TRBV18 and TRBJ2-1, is NAGVMQNPRHLVRRRGQEARLRCSPMKGHSHVYWYRQLPEEGLKFMVYLQKENIIDESGMPKERFSAEFPKEGPSILRIQQVVRGDSAAYFCASSPMEGAGEQFFGPGTRLTVL.

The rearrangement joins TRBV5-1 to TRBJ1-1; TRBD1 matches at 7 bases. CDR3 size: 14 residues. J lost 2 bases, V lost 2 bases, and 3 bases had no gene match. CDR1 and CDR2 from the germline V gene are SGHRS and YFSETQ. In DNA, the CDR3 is TGCGCCAGCAGCTTTCGGGACAGAAACACTGAAGCTTTCTTT. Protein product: CASSFRDRNTEAFF.

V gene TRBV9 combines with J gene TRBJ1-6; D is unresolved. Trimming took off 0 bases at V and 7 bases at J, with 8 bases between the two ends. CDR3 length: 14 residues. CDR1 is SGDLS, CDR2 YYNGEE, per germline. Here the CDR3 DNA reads TGTGCCAGCAGCGTAGGGGATGAAAATTCACCCCTCCACTTT. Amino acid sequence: CASSVGDENSPLHF. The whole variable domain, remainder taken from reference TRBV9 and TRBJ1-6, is DSGVTQTPKHLITATGQRVTLRCSPRSGDLSVYWYQQSLDQGLQFLIQYYNGEERAKGNILERFSAQQFPDLHSELNLSSLELGDSALYFCASSVGDENSPLHFGNGTRLTVT.

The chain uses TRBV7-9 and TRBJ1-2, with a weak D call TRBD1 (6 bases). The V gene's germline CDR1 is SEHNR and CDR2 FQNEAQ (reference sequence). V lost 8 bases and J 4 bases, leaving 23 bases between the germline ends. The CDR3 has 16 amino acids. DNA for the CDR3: TGTGCCAGCTCGGGGGAGGGGGACACCCCTCTCTATGGCTACACCTTC. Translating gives CASSGEGDTPLYGYTF.

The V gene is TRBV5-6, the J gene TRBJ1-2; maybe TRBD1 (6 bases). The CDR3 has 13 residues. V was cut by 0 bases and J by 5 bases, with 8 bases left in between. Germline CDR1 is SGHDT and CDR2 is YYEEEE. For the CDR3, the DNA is TGTGCCAGCAGCTTGGAGGGGGGATATGGCTACACCTTC. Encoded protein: CASSLEGGYGYTF. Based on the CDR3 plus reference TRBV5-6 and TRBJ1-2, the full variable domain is DAGVTQSPTHLIKTRGQQVTLRCSPKSGHDTVSWYQQALGQGPQFIFQYYEEEERQRGNFPDRFSGHQFPNYSSELNVNALLLGDSALYLCASSLEGGYGYTFGSGTRLTVV.